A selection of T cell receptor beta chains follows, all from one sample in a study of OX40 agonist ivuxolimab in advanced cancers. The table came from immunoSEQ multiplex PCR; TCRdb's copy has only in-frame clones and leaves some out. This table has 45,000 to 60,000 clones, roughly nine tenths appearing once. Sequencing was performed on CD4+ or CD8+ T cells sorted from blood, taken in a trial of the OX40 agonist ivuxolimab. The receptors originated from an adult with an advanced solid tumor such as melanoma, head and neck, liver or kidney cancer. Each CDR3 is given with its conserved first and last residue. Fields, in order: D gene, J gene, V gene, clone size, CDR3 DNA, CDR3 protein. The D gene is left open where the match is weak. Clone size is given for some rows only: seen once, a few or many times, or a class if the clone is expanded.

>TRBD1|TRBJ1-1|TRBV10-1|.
TGCGCCAGCAGTGAAAGACAGGGGGCGAGTACTGAAGCTTTCTTT
CASSERQGASTEAFF
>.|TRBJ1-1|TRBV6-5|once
TGTGCCAGCAGTCCCTGGGGGGGAGAAGCTTTCTTT
CASSPWGGEAFF
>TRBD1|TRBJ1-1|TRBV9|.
TGTGCCAGCAGCGTAAGGACAGGGCAAGCCACTGAAGCTTTCTTT
CASSVRTGQATEAFF
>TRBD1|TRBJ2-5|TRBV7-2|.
TGTGCCAGCAGCCCTAGACAGGGCGGGACCCAGTACTTC
CASSPRQGGTQYF
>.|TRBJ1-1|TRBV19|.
TGTGCCAGTAGTATGGCCCTACTACTAAAATCTACTGAAGCTTTCTTT
CASSMALLLKSTEAFF
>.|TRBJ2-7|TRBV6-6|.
TGTGCCAGCAGTTACCGGGACGGGGCCTACGAGCAGTACTTC
CASSYRDGAYEQYF
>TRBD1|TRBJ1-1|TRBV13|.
TGTGCCACCACACTGGCCCGGACAGGGGACCGGTCGGCTTTCTTT
CATTLARTGDRSAFF
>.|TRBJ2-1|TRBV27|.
TGTGCCAGCAGTGGATACGATCGCGGGATTAATGAGCAGTTCTTC
CASSGYDRGINEQFF
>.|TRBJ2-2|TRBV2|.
TGTGCCAGCAGTGAAGAGGTTTCAAGGGGGGAGCTGTTTTTT
CASSEEVSRGELFF
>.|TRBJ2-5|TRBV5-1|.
TGCGCCAGCAGCTTTAACGGCGGGGAAGAGACCCAGTACTTC
CASSFNGGEETQYF
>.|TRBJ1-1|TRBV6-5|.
TGTGCCAGTACCGACAGGACTACTGAAGCTTTCTTT
CASTDRTTEAFF
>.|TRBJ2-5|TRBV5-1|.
TGCGCCAGCAGCCGGGCGGAGACCCAGTACTTC
CASSRAETQYF
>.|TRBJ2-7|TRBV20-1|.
TGCAGTGCTGAAGACACCTACGAGCAGTACTTC
CSAEDTYEQYF
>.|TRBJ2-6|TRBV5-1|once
TGCGCCAGCAGCTCCTGGCTCTCTGGGGCCAACGTCCTGACTTTC
CASSSWLSGANVLTF
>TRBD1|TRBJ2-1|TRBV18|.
TGTGCCAGCTCACCAGACAGGGGCTTTGAGCAGTTCTTC
CASSPDRGFEQFF
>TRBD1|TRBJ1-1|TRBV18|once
TGTGCCAGCTCCCCCGGTCCCAGGGGGAGCACTGAAGCTTTCTTT
CASSPGPRGSTEAFF
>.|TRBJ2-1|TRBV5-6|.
TGTGCCAGCAGCTTGGACCCCTCCTACAATGAGCAGTTCTTC
CASSLDPSYNEQFF
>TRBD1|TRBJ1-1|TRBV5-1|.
TGCGCCAGCAGGTTAAACCCCCCCGGGACAGGGACGTACACTGAAGCTTTCTTT
CASRLNPPGTGTYTEAFF
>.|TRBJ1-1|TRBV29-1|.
TGCAGCGTAAACAGGGAATTTGGAGCTTTCTTT
CSVNREFGAFF
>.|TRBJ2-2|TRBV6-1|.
TGTGCCAGCATTCCCGGACAGATAACCGGGGAGCTGTTTTTT
CASIPGQITGELFF
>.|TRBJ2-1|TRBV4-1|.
TGCGCCAGCCCTGGGGGGTGCAATGAGCAGTTCTTC
CASPGGCNEQFF
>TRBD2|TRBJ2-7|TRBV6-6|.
TGTGCCAGCAAACCCGGGAGGTCCTCCTACGAGCAGTACTTC
CASKPGRSSYEQYF
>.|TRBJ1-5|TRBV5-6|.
TGTGCCAGCAGCCGCCACTTGGACAGCATACTTAGCAATCAGCCCCAGCATTTT
CASSRHLDSILSNQPQHF
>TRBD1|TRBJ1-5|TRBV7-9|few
TGTGCCAGCAGCGAAACAGGGGATCAGCCCCAGCATTTT
CASSETGDQPQHF
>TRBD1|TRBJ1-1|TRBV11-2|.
TGTGCCAGCAGCTTAGTAGGGGACAGTGCTGAAGCTTTCTTT
CASSLVGDSAEAFF